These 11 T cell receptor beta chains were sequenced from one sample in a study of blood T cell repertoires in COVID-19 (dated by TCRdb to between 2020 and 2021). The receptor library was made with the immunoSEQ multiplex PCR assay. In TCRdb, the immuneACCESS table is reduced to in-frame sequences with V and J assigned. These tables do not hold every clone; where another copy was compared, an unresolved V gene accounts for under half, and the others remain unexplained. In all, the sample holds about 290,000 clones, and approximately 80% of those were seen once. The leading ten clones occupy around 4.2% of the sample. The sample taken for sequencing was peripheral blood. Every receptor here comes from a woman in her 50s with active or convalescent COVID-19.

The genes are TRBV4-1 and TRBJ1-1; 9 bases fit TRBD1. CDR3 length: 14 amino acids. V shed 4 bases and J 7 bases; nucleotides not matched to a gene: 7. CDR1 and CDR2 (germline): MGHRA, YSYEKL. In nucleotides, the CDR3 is TGCGCCAGCAGCCGCCTTGGGACAGGGCGTGAAGCTTTCTTT. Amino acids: CASSRLGTGREAFF.

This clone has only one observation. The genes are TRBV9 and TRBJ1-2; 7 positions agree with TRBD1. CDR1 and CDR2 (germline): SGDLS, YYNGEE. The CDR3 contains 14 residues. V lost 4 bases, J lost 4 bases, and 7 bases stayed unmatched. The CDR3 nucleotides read TGTGCCAGCAGCCCAGGGGGATTCGCCTATGGCTACACCTTC. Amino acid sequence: CASSPGGFAYGYTF. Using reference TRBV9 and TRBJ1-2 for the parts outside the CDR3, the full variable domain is DSGVTQTPKHLITATGQRVTLRCSPRSGDLSVYWYQQSLDQGLQFLIQYYNGEERAKGNILERFSAQQFPDLHSELNLSSLELGDSALYFCASSPGGFAYGYTFGSGTRLTVV.

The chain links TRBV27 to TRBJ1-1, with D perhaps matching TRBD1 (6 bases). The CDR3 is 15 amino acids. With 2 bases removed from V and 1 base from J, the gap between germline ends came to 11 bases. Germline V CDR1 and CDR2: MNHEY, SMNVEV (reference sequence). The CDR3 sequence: CASSLGGQPNTEAFF. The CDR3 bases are TGTGCCAGCAGTTTAGGGGGACAACCGAACACTGAAGCTTTCTTT.

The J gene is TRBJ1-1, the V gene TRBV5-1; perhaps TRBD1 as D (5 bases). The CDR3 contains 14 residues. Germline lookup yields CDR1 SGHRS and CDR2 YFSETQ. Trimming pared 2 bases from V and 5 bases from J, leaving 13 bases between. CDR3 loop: CASSLGGDGTEAFF. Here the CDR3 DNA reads TGCGCCAGCAGCTTAGGAGGGGATGGGACTGAAGCTTTCTTT.

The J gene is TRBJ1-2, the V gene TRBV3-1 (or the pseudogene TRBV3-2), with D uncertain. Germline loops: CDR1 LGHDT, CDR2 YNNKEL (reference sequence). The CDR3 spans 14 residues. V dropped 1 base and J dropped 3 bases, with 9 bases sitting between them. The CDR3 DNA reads TGTGCCAGCAGCCAAGCGAACTCTTACTATGGCTACACCTTC. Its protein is CASSQANSYYGYTF.

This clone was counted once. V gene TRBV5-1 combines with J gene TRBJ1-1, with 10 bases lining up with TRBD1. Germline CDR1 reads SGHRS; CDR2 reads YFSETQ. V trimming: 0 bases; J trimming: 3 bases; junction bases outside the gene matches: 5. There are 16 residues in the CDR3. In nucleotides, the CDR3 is TGCGCCAGCAGCTTGGCCCGGGGGACAGGGGACACTGAAGCTTTCTTT. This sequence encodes CASSLARGTGDTEAFF. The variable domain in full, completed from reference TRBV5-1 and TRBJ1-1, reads KAGVTQTPRYLIKTRGQQVTLSCSPISGHRSVSWYQQTPGQGLQFLFEYFSETQRNKGNFPGRFSGRQFSNSRSEMNVSTLELGDSALYLCASSLARGTGDTEAFFGQGTRLTVV.

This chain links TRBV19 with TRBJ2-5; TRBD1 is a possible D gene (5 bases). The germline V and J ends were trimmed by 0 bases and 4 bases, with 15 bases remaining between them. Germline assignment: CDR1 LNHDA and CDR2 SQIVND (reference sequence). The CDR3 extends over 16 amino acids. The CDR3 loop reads CASSIDGAKGPETQYF. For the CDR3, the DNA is TGTGCCAGTAGTATAGATGGCGCTAAGGGGCCAGAGACCCAGTACTTC.

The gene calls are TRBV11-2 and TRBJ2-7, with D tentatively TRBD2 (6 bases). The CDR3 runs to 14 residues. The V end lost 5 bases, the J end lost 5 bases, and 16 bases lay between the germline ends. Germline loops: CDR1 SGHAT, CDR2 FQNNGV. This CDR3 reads CASSIRPRGDEQYF. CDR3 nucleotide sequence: TGTGCCAGCAGCATTAGGCCCCGCGGGGACGAGCAGTACTTC.

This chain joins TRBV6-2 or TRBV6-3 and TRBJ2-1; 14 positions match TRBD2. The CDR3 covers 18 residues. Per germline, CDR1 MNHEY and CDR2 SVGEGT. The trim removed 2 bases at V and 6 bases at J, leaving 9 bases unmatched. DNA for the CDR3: TGTGCCAGCAGTTACACCCAGGGACTAGCGGGAGTCATCAATGAGCAGTTCTTC. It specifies CASSYTQGLAGVINEQFF.

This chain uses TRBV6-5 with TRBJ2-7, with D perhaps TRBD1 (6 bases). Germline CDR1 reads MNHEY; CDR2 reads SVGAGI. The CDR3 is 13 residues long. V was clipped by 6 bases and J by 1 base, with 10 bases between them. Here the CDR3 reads CASSSQGSYEQYF. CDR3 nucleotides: TGTGCCAGCAGCTCCCAGGGGTCCTACGAGCAGTACTTC.

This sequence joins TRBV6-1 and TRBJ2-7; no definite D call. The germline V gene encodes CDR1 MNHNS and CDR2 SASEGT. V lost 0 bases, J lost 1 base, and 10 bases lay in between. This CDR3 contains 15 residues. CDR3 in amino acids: CASSEARSRSYEQYF. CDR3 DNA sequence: TGTGCCAGCAGTGAAGCGCGTTCTAGGTCCTACGAGCAGTACTTC.